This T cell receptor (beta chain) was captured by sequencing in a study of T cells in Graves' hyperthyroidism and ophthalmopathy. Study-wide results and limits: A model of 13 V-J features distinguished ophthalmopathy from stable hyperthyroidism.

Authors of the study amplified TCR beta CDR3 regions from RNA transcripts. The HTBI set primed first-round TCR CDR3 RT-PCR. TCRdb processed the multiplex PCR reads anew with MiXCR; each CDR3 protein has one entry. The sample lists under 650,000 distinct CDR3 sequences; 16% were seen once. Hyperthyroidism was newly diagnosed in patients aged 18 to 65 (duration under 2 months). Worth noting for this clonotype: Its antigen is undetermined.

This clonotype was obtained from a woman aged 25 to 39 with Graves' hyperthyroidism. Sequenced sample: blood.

The CDR3 region is CASRKDRVNNEQFF. CDR3 bases: TGTGCCAGCAGGAAGGACAGGGTCAACAATGAGCAGTTCTTC. J is TRBJ2-1 and V is TRBV7-9; 8 bases map to TRBD1. The CDR3 loop spans 14 amino acids. Looked up from germline, CDR1 is SEHNR and CDR2 is FQNEAQ (reference sequence). Trimming removed 6 bases from V and 5 bases from J; junction bases left unmatched: 6.